The present T cell receptor beta chain was sequenced within a study of T cell responses to AZD1222 COVID-19 vaccine. Study-level background: Pooled samples include second doses given at about 4 or 12 weeks. Study findings and constraints: Clonal diversity may have been underestimated in mostly white British donors. A rise in Spike-specific TCR breadth and depth followed two AZD1222 doses.

The germline gives CDR1 SGHAT, CDR2 FQNNGV. J was trimmed by 3 bases and V by 5 bases; bases with no gene match: 7. The CDR3 is 15 amino acids. Libraries were prepared by immunoSEQ multiplex PCR; TCRdb keeps only in-frame clonotypes and omits some of them. The sample yields 100,000 or so clones, 85% to 90% seen once. This clone has just a few counts. What it recognizes is unknown. The genes are TRBV11-2 and TRBJ1-3, with 7 bases that match TRBD1. The sample consisted of peripheral blood, taken on day 0 of AZD1222 vaccination. This sequence originates from an adult in good health. The CDR3 sequence: CASSPGQTGGNTIYF. The DNA for the CDR3 is TGTGCCAGCAGCCCGGGACAGACGGGTGGAAACACCATATATTTT.